Listed below are T cell receptor beta chains from one sample, sequenced in a study of response to subunit inactivated influenza vaccine. From the RT-PCR reads, TCRdb called clonotypes with MiXCR, one entry per CDR3 protein. Among roughly 570,000 distinct CDR3 sequences, roughly 15% were seen once, and the ten largest hold 11%. The sample consisted of PBMCs from blood, taken less than 13 days after vaccination. Every receptor here comes from a man aged 50 to 59 who received an inactivated influenza vaccine. Both conserved end residues are part of each CDR3. Fields, in order: J gene, D gene, clone size, V gene, CDR3 DNA, CDR3 protein. The D gene is left open where the match is weak. Clone size is shown for a subset of rows, as once, few, many or a class of expanded clone.

TRBJ2-4 - few TRBV7-2 TGTGCCAGCAGCTTAGCGGGGGGGCGGGCCAAAAACATTCAGTACTTC CASSLAGGRAKNIQYF
TRBJ2-7 TRBD1 - TRBV20-1 TGCAGTGGACAACCGGGACAGGGAGCGGGGGAGCAGTACTTC CSGQPGQGAGEQYF
TRBJ1-1 TRBD1 few TRBV29-1 TGCAGCGTTGAAGATGCAGGGGGGGCAGAAACTGAAGCTTTCTTT CSVEDAGGAETEAFF
TRBJ2-3 TRBD2 few TRBV11-2 TGTGCCAGCAGACTGACTAGCGGGGGTCCAGATACGCAGTATTTT CASRLTSGGPDTQYF
TRBJ1-1 - many TRBV5-1 TGTGCCAGCAGCTTACAGAACACTGAAGCTTTCTTT CASSLQNTEAFF
TRBJ2-7 - - TRBV7-5 - CISVSERRRVLWEQYF
TRBJ2-2 TRBD2 many TRBV12-5 TGTGCTAGTGGTTTCTTAGCGGGAGCCTACACCGGGGAGCTGTTTTTT CASGFLAGAYTGELFF
TRBJ2-3 TRBD2 - TRBV7-8 TGTGCCAGCAGCTTAGCGGGTGGACGCGGGAGTGAGACAGATACGCAGTATTTT CASSLAGGRGSETDTQYF
TRBJ1-2 - few TRBV28 TGTGCCAGCAGTTTAACAGTTGGGGGCTACACCTTC CASSLTVGGYTF
TRBJ2-7 TRBD2 - TRBV11-2 TGTGCCAGCAGCTTACGGCCCGCTAGCGGGAGGATATCCTACGAGCAGTACTTC CASSLRPASGRISYEQYF
TRBJ2-3 - few TRBV25-1 TGTGCCAGCAGTGAGATCTCGGGAGCGGGAGATACGCAGTATTTT CASSEISGAGDTQYF
TRBJ1-1 - - TRBV7-2 TGTGCCAGCAGCTTAGAAGGGGTCTCTAACACTGAAGCTTTCTTT CASSLEGVSNTEAFF
TRBJ2-2 TRBD1 many TRBV12-3/TRBV12-4 TGTGCCAGCAGTTTAAGGGACAGGGGTAACACCGGGGAGCTGTTTTTT CASSLRDRGNTGELFF
TRBJ1-4 - few TRBV9 TGTGCCAGCAGCGGTAGGACCGGAAAGGATAATGAAAAACTGTTTTTT CASSGRTGKDNEKLFF
TRBJ2-1 - - TRBV7-9 TGTGCCAGCAGCGCCCCATCAGGGGAGCAGTTCTTC CASSAPSGEQFF
TRBJ2-7 - few TRBV29-1 TGCAGCGTACCGGGACGGGCCTACGAGCAGTACTTC CSVPGRAYEQYF
TRBJ2-6 TRBD1 - TRBV2 TGTGCCAGCAGTGAGCAGGCAGGGGGCGCACCTGGGGCCAACGTCCTGACTTTC CASSEQAGGAPGANVLTF
TRBJ2-7 TRBD1 - TRBV25-1 TGTGCCAGCAGTGGGTACAGGGGCCTGGCCGAGCAGTACTTC CASSGYRGLAEQYF
TRBJ2-1 - - TRBV7-9 TGTGCCAGCAGCCCATCAACTAGTTTCCAGGAGCAGTTCTTC CASSPSTSFQEQFF
TRBJ2-3 TRBD2 - TRBV12-3/TRBV12-4 TGTGCCAGCAGTATCACTAGCGGGAGGGGCACAGATACGCAGTATTTT CASSITSGRGTDTQYF
TRBJ2-3 - - TRBV4-3 TGCGCCAGCAGCCAAGGCAGGACAGTCAATCGCGATACGCAGTATTTT CASSQGRTVNRDTQYF
TRBJ1-1 - many TRBV12-3/TRBV12-4 TGTGCCAGCAGTTTATTAAGGAACACTGAAGCTTTCTTT CASSLLRNTEAFF
TRBJ2-2 - once TRBV5-5 TGTGCCAGCAGTCTACTCTCCGTGAACACCGGGGAGCTGTTTTTT CASSLLSVNTGELFF
TRBJ2-6 - - TRBV7-6 TGTGCCAGCAGCCCCACGGCACCCAACTCTGGGGCCAACGTCCTGACTTTC CASSPTAPNSGANVLTF
TRBJ2-2 TRBD1 many TRBV12-5 TGTGCTAGTGGTTTGGACCCGGGACAGGGGTCCGGGGAGCTGTTTTTT CASGLDPGQGSGELFF
TRBJ2-1 - - TRBV5-6 TGTGCCAGCAGCTTGGGAGGGTACAATGAGCATTTCTTC CASSLGGYNEHFF
TRBJ1-2 - - TRBV5-5 TGTGCCAGCACCGGAACAGGGTCTGGCTACACCTTC CASTGTGSGYTF
TRBJ2-5 TRBD2 - TRBV5-1 TGCGCCAGCAGCTTGAATAAGCTAGCGGGAGGACAGACCCAGTACTTC CASSLNKLAGGQTQYF
TRBJ2-3 - - TRBV10-3 TGTGCCATCAGTGGTACAGCTCGTGCTAGCACAGATACGCAGTATTTT CAISGTARASTDTQYF
TRBJ1-5 - few TRBV5-5 TGTGCCAGCAGCCGCACCCATTGGCATTTT CASSRTHWHF
TRBJ1-2 TRBD1 few TRBV5-1 TGCGCCAGCAGCTCGGGACAGCACAACTATGGCTACACCTTC CASSSGQHNYGYTF
TRBJ2-2 TRBD2 few TRBV11-1 TGTGCCAGCAGCTACACCGGGACTAGCGGGGGGAACACCGGGGAGCTGTTTTTT CASSYTGTSGGNTGELFF
TRBJ2-3 - few TRBV20-1 TGCAGTGCCCAAGAGATGTTAGCCACAGATACGCAGTATTTT CSAQEMLATDTQYF
TRBJ2-1 - few TRBV5-5 TGTGCCAGCAGCTTGTATCATCCTTACAATGAGCAGTTCTTC CASSLYHPYNEQFF
TRBJ2-5 - - TRBV7-2 TGTGCCAGCAGACCAGTAAGGGGCCAAGAGACCCAGTACTTC CASRPVRGQETQYF
TRBJ2-3 TRBD2 few TRBV20-1 TGCAGTGCTACCGGACTAGCGGGGACCACAGATACGCAGTATTTT CSATGLAGTTDTQYF
TRBJ1-4 - few TRBV5-8 TGTGCCAGCAGCCTAGGACGCGGGGGGGGCTATGAAAAACTGTTTTTT CASSLGRGGGYEKLFF
TRBJ2-7 - few TRBV4-3 TGCGCCAGCAGCCAAGTAAATCCCTCCTACGAGCAGTACTTC CASSQVNPSYEQYF
TRBJ2-1 - - TRBV29-1 TGCAGCGTTAAGGGTACGGGAGTTGTCTACAATGAGCAGTTCTTC CSVKGTGVVYNEQFF
TRBJ2-7 - - TRBV20-1 TGCAGTGCTAGGTATGGGGGGCGAGCCTACGAGCAGTACTTC CSARYGGRAYEQYF
TRBJ2-1 TRBD1 - TRBV3-1 TGTGCCAGCAGCCTACCGGGACAGCGAGTCCATGAGCAGTTCTTC CASSLPGQRVHEQFF
TRBJ2-1 TRBD2 few TRBV12-3/TRBV12-4 TGTGCCAGCAGTTTAAGCGGGAGGGCGCATGAGCAGTTCTTC CASSLSGRAHEQFF
TRBJ2-5 - - TRBV20-1 TGCAGTCCTCAGGGAGCAGGGGAGACCCAGTACTTC CSPQGAGETQYF
TRBJ2-7 - few TRBV20-1 TGCAGTGCTAAAGGGGGGGGGTCGGCGCTCGAGCAGTACTTC CSAKGGGSALEQYF
TRBJ2-4 - - TRBV7-2 TGTGCCAGCAGCTTACATCCGGTTGGCATTCAGTACTTC CASSLHPVGIQYF
TRBJ2-7 TRBD2 many TRBV20-1 TGCAGTGCTAGAGATACGAGGGAGGGCCCTCTCGAGCAGTACTTC CSARDTREGPLEQYF
TRBJ1-2 - - TRBV4-1 TGCGCCAGCAGCCAAGAGAGCCAGGTTAACTATGGCTACACCTTC CASSQESQVNYGYTF